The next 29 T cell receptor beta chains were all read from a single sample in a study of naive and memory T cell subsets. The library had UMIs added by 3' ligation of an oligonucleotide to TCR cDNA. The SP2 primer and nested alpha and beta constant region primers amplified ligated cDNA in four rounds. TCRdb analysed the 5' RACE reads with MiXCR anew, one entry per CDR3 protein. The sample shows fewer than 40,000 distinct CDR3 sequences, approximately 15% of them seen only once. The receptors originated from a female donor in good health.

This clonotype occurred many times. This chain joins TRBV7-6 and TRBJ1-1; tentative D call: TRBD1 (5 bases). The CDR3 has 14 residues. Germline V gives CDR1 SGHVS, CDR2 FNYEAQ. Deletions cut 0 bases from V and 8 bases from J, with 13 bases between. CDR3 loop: CASSLAIGASEAFF. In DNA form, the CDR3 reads TGTGCCAGCAGCTTAGCTATAGGGGCCAGCGAAGCTTTCTTT.

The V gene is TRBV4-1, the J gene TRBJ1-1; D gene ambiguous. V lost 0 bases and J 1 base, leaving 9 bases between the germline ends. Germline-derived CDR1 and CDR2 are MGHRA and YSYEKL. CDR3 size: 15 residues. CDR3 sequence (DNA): TGCGCCAGCAGCCAAGAGACCCTACCGAACACTGAAGCTTTCTTT. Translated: CASSQETLPNTEAFF.

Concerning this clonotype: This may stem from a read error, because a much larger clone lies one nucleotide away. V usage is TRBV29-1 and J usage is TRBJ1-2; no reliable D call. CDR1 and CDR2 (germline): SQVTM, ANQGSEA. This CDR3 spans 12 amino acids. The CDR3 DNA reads TGCAGCGTTGAAATGGAAGGGTATGGCGACACCTTC. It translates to CSVEMEGYGDTF.

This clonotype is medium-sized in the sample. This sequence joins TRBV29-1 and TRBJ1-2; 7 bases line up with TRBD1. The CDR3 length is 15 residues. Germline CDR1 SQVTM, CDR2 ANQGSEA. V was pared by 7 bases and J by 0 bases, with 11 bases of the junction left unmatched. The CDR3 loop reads CSASQSGQSNYGYTF. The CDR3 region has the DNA TGCAGCGCATCCCAATCGGGACAGTCTAACTATGGCTACACCTTC.

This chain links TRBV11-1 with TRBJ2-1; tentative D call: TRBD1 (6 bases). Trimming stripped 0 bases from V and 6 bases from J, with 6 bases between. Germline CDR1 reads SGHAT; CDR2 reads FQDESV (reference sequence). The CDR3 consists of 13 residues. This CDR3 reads CASSLAGGNEQFF. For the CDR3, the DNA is TGTGCCAGCAGCTTAGCAGGGGGCAATGAGCAGTTCTTC.

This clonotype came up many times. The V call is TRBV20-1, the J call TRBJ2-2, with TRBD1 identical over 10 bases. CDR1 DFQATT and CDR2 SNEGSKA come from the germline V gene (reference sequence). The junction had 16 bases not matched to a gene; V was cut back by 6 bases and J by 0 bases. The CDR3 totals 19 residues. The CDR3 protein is CSAWTGTGASTPNTGELFF. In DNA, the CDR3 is TGCAGTGCCTGGACCGGGACAGGGGCATCAACCCCGAACACCGGGGAGCTGTTTTTT.

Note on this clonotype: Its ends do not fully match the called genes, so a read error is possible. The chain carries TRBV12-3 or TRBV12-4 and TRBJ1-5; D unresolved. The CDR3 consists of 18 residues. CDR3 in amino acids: CASSLVIRAPVGNKKKNF. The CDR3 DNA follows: TGTGCCAGCAGTTTAGTGATCCGGGCCCCAGTGGGGAATAAGAAAAAGAATTTT.

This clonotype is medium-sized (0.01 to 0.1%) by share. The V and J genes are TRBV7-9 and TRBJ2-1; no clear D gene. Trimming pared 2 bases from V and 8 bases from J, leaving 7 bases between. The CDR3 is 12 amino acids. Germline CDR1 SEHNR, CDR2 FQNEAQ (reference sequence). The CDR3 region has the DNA TGTGCCAGCAGCTTAAGGTTTGATGAGCAGTTCTTC. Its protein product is CASSLRFDEQFF.

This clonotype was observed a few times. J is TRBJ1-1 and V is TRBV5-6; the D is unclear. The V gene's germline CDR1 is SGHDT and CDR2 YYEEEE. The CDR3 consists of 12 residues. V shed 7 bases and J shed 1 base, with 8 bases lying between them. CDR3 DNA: TGTGCCAGCCTCGGACGGAACACTGAAGCTTTCTTT. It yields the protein CASLGRNTEAFF.

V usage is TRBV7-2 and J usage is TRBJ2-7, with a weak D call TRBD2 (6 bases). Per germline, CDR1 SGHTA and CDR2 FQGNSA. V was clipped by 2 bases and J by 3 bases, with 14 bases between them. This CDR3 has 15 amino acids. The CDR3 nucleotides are TGTGCCAGCAGCTTAAATAGCGCGGGACTCTACGAGCAGTACTTC. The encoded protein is CASSLNSAGLYEQYF.

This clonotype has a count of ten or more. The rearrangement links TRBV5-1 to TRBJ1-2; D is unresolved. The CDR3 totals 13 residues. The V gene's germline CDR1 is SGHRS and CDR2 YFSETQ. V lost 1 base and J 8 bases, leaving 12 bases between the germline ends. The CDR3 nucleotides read TGCGCCAGCAGCTTGTACGCCGGAAGGGGCTACACCTTC. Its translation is CASSLYAGRGYTF.

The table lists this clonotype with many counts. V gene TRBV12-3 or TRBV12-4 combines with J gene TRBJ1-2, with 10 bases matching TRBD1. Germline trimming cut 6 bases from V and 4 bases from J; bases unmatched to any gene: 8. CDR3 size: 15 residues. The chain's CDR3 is CASRTTTGGGYGYTF. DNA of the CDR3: TGTGCCAGCAGGACAACGACAGGGGGCGGCTATGGCTACACCTTC.

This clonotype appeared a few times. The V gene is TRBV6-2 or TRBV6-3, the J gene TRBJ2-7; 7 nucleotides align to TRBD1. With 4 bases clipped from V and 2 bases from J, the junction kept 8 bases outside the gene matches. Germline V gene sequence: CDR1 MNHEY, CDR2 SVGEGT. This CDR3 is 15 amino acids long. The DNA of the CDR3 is TGTGCCAGCAGTTCTCCGGGACAGTCCACCTACGAGCAGTACTTC. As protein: CASSSPGQSTYEQYF.

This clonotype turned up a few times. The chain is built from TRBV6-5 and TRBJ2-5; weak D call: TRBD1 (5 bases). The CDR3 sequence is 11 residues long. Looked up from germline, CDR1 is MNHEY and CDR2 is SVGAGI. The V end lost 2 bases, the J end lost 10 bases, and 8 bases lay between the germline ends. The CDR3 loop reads CASSYEGDQYF. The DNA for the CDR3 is TGTGCCAGCAGTTACGAAGGGGACCAGTACTTC.

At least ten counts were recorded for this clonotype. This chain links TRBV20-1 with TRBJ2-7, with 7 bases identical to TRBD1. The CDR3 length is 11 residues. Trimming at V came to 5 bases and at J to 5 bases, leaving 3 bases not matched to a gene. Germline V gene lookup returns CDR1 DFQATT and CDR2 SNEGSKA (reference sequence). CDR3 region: CSALTGDEQYF. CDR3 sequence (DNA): TGCAGTGCTTTAACAGGGGACGAGCAGTACTTC.

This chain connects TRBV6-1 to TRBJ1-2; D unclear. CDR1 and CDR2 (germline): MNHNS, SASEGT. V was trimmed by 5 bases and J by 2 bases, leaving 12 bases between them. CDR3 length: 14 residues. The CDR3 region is CASSQDPTNYGYTF. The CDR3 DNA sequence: TGTGCCAGCAGTCAGGACCCTACCAACTATGGCTACACCTTC.

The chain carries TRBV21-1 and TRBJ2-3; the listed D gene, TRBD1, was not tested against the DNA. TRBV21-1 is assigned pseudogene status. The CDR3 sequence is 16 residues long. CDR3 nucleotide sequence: TGTGCCAGCAGCAAAGCCGGGACAGGGACCGGCGGAACGCAGTATTTT. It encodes CASSKAGTGTGGTQYF.

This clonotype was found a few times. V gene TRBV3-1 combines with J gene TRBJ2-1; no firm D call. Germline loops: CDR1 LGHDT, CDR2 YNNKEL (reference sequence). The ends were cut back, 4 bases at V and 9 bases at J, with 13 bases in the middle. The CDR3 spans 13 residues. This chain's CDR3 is CASSPARLGEQFF. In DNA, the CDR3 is TGTGCCAGCAGCCCTGCCCGACTGGGTGAGCAGTTCTTC.

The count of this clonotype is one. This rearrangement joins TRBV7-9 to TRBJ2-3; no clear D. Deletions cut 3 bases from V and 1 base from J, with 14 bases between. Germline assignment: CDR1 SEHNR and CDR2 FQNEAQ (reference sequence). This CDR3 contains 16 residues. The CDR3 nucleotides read TGTGCCAGCAGCTTCCCAAGGGAATCTGGCACAGATACGCAGTATTTT. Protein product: CASSFPRESGTDTQYF.

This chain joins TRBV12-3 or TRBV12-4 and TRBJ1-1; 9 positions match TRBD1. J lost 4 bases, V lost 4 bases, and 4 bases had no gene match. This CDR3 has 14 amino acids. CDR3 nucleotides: TGTGCCAGCAGTTACAGGGGGCTCATCACTGAAGCTTTCTTT. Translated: CASSYRGLITEAFF.

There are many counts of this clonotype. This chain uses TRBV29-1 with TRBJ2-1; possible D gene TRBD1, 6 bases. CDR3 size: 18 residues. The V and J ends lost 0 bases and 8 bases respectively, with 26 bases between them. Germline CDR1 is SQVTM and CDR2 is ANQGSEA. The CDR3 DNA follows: TGCAGCGTTGAAGATCGGATCCGTAGGACAGATAGGTTCGATGAGCAGTTCTTC. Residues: CSVEDRIRRTDRFDEQFF.

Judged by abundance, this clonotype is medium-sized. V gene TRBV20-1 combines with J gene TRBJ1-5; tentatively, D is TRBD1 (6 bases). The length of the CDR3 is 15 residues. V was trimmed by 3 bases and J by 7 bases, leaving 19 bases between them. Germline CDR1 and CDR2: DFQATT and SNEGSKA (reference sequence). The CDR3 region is CSASRGGSSGQPQHF. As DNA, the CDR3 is TGCAGTGCTAGTAGGGGGGGTTCCTCCGGCCAGCCCCAGCATTTT.

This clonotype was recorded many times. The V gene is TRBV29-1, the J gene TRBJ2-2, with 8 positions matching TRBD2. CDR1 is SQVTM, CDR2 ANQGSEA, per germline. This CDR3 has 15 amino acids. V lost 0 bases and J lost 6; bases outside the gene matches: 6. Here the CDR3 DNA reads TGCAGCGTTGAAGATCCGGGGGGGCTCGCCGGGGAGCTGTTTTTT. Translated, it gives CSVEDPGGLAGELFF.

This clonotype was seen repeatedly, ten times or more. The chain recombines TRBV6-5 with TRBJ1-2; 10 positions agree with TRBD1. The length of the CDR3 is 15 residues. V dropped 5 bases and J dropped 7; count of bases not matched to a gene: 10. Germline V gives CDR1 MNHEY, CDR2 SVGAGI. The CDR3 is CASSPRLTGGSGYTF. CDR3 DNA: TGTGCCAGCAGTCCACGATTGACAGGGGGCAGTGGCTACACCTTC.

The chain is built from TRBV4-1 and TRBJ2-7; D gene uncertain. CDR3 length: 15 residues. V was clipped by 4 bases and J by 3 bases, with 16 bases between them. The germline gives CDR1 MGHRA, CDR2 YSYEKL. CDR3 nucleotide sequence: TGCGCCAGCAGCCTACAAGATCAGGAAAACTACGAGCAGTACTTC. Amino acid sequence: CASSLQDQENYEQYF.

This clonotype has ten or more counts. In nucleotides, the CDR3 is TGTGCCAGCAGTCTTTTGGAGACCCAGTACTTC. As protein: CASSLLETQYF. The chain carries TRBV6-5 and TRBJ2-5; D unresolved. Trimming took 5 bases from V and 5 from J, leaving 6 bases between them. The CDR3 spans 11 residues. Germline loops: CDR1 MNHEY, CDR2 SVGAGI.

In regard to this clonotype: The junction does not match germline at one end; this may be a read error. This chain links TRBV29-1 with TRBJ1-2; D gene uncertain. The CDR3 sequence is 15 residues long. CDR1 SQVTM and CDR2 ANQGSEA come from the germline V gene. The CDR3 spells CSVEDLAETNYGDTF. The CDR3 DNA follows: TGCAGCGTTGAAGATTTGGCGGAAACTAACTATGGCGACACCTTC.

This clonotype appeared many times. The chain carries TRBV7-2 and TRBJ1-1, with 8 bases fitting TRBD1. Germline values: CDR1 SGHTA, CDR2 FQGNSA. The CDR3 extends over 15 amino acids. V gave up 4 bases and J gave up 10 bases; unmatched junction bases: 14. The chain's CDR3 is CASSSSGQGLVTAFF. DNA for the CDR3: TGTGCCAGCAGCTCCTCCGGACAGGGCCTTGTAACAGCTTTCTTT.

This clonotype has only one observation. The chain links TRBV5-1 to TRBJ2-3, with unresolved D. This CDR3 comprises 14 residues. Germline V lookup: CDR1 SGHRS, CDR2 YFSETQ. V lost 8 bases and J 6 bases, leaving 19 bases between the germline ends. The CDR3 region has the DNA TGCGCCAGTAGGGCTGAATTAGGTTCCGATACGCAGTATTTT. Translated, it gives CASRAELGSDTQYF.